This T cell receptor (beta chain) was found in a study of T cell responses to AZD1222 COVID-19 vaccine. Study results and caveats: Spike was spanned by vaccine-associated CD4 TCRs, with dominance at 160-218 and 743-854.

With 3 bases removed from V and 4 bases from J, the gap between germline ends came to 14 bases. The CDR3 sequence is 15 residues long. Germline-derived CDR1 and CDR2 are LNHDA and SQIVND (reference sequence). Clones were read by immunoSEQ multiplex PCR, and TCRdb kept only the in-frame ones, dropping some. The sample includes 150,000 to 200,000 clones, about 93% of them seen just once. Regarding this clone: Its antigen is still unknown.

The input for sequencing was peripheral blood, taken on day 0 of AZD1222 vaccination. The receptor comes from an adult in good health. The V and J genes are TRBV19 and TRBJ2-3; D perhaps matches TRBD2 (6 bases). The CDR3 loop is CASSIWAGYPDTQYF. Here the CDR3 DNA reads TGTGCCAGTAGTATTTGGGCGGGATACCCAGATACGCAGTATTTT. The entire variable domain, with the rest obtained from reference TRBV19 and TRBJ2-3, is as follows: DGGITQSPKYLFRKEGQNVTLSCEQNLNHDAMYWYRQDPGQGLRLIYYSQIVNDFQKGDIAEGYSVSREKKESFPLTVTSAQKNPTAFYLCASSIWAGYPDTQYFGPGTRLTVL.